The 13 T cell receptor beta chains below all came from one sample that was sequenced in a study of blood T cell repertoires in COVID-19. Using immunoSEQ multiplex PCR, the repertoire was profiled, and TCRdb retains in-frame clones only, with some absent. The sample has approximately 75,000 clones; approximately 87% are singletons. The sequencing input was peripheral blood. The receptors here all came from an elderly woman with acute or convalescent COVID-19.

The chain recombines TRBV11-3 with TRBJ1-3; maybe TRBD1 (5 bases). V was shortened by 5 bases and J by 4 bases, with 21 bases between the two germline ends. The CDR3 spans 17 residues. Germline-derived CDR1 and CDR2 are SGHNT and YENEEA. The CDR3 DNA reads TGTGCCAGCAGCCCCGCCGGGGACTCTCCTGGGGGAAACACCATATATTTT. This encodes CASSPAGDSPGGNTIYF.

The chain employs TRBV7-2 and TRBJ1-6; D call uncertain. Trimming shortened V by 1 base and J by 11 bases, and 15 bases separated the two germline ends. The length of the CDR3 is 15 residues. The germline gives CDR1 SGHTA, CDR2 FQGNSA. CDR3 DNA sequence: TGTGCCAGCAGCTTAGTCCAGGTCGTGGGTCCACCCCTCCACTTT. Translating it yields CASSLVQVVGPPLHF.

This chain uses TRBV6-1 with TRBJ1-4, with 9 bases that match TRBD1. Germline V CDR1 and CDR2: MNHNS, SASEGT. CDR3 length: 18 residues. Trimming took 1 base from V and 5 from J; bases not matched to a gene: 11. CDR3 DNA: TGTGCCAGCAGTGAAGTAAGGGACAGGGTAACGCGGAATGAAAAACTGTTTTTT. It is translated as CASSEVRDRVTRNEKLFF.

This rearrangement joins TRBV7-6 to TRBJ1-2; D uncertain. Germline CDR1 SGHVS, CDR2 FNYEAQ. Trimming pared 2 bases from V and 4 bases from J, leaving 11 bases between. The CDR3 extends over 14 amino acids. CDR3 coding DNA: TGTGCCAGCAGCTTACAGGTAAACCCCTATGGCTACACCTTC. It encodes CASSLQVNPYGYTF. The full variable domain, with the rest looked up from reference TRBV7-6 and TRBJ1-2, is GAGVSQSPRYKVTKRGQDVALRCDPISGHVSLYWYRQALGQGPEFLTYFNYEAQQDKSGLPNDRFSAERPEGSISTLTIQRTEQRDSAMYRCASSLQVNPYGYTFGSGTRLTVV.

The chain is built from TRBV5-1 and TRBJ1-1, with TRBD1 as a possible D gene (6 bases). V lost 2 bases, J lost 1 base, and 12 bases lay in between. In germline, CDR1 is SGHRS, CDR2 YFSETQ. The CDR3 has 15 amino acids. DNA of the CDR3: TGCGCCAGCAGCTTAATGGGGGCCTCGAACACTGAAGCTTTCTTT. This codes for CASSLMGASNTEAFF.

This clone came up a few times. V and J are TRBV7-8 and TRBJ1-6, with 9 bases identical to TRBD1. This CDR3 has 16 amino acids. In germline, CDR1 is SGHVS, CDR2 FQNEAQ. Trimming cost V 1 base and J 6 bases; bases outside gene matches: 4. In DNA form, the CDR3 reads TGTGCCAGCAGCTTAGGACAGGGGGTCGGTAATTCACCCCTCCACTTT. Translation: CASSLGQGVGNSPLHF.

The chain joins TRBV19 to TRBJ1-5, with 7 positions matching TRBD1. CDR3 length: 15 amino acids. V shed 5 bases, J shed 5 bases, and the junction held 9 bases outside the gene matches. The germline gives CDR1 LNHDA, CDR2 SQIVND (reference sequence). CDR3 region: CASSGGQGGHQPQHF. CDR3 in DNA: TGTGCCAGTAGTGGAGGCCAGGGGGGCCATCAGCCCCAGCATTTT. The full variable domain, rest sourced from reference TRBV19 and TRBJ1-5, is DGGITQSPKYLFRKEGQNVTLSCEQNLNHDAMYWYRQDPGQGLRLIYYSQIVNDFQKGDIAEGYSVSREKKESFPLTVTSAQKNPTAFYLCASSGGQGGHQPQHFGDGTRLSIL.

The rearrangement uses TRBV27 and TRBJ1-1; maybe TRBD1 (5 bases). The germline V and J ends were trimmed by 6 bases and 5 bases, with 16 bases remaining between them. The CDR3 length is 14 residues. Germline loops: CDR1 MNHEY, CDR2 SMNVEV (reference sequence). The CDR3 nucleotides are TGTGCCAGCAGCTCTGGGTGGGGGGGGACTGAAGCTTTCTTT. Protein product: CASSSGWGGTEAFF.

V is TRBV7-3 and J is TRBJ1-2; 8 nucleotides line up with TRBD1. V trimming: 2 bases; J trimming: 6 bases; junction bases outside the gene matches: 2. CDR1 is SGHTA, CDR2 FQGTGA, per germline. This CDR3 contains 13 residues. CDR3 nucleotides: TGTGCCAGCAGCTTAGAGACAGGGGATGGCTACACCTTC. Its protein is CASSLETGDGYTF.

The rearrangement links TRBV7-2 to TRBJ2-3; D is possibly TRBD2 (6 bases). V was clipped by 1 base and J by 9 bases, with 8 bases between them. Germline lookup yields CDR1 SGHTA and CDR2 FQGNSA. The CDR3 contains 12 residues. DNA of the CDR3: TGTGCCAGCAGCTTAGTGGAGGGGACGCAGTATTTT. Translating it yields CASSLVEGTQYF.

V usage is TRBV5-4 and J usage is TRBJ2-5; 11 nucleotides align to TRBD2. Trimming at V came to 2 bases and at J to 4 bases, leaving 10 bases not matched to a gene. The CDR3 is 17 residues long. Germline V CDR1 and CDR2: SGHNT, YYREEE (reference sequence). The CDR3 sequence is CASSFGTLAGALETQYF. The CDR3, as DNA: TGTGCCAGCAGCTTCGGGACACTAGCGGGAGCACTAGAGACCCAGTACTTC.

This clone was observed a single time. The CDR3 reads CSVEWTGTDYYEQYF. The DNA of the CDR3 is TGCAGCGTTGAATGGACCGGGACAGATTACTACGAGCAGTACTTC. The chain employs TRBV29-1 and TRBJ2-7; 7 bases are a match to TRBD1. After removal of 2 bases from V and 3 bases from J, the junction contained 10 bases not matched to a gene. The germline CDR1 and CDR2 sequences are SQVTM and ANQGSEA. This CDR3 region has 15 residues.

This clone was seen ten or more times. This sequence joins TRBV5-1 and TRBJ1-1, with D possibly TRBD1 on 5 matching bases. Between the trimmed V and J ends, which lost 0 bases and 4 bases, there was a span of 13 bases. CDR1 is SGHRS, CDR2 YFSETQ, per germline. The CDR3 sequence is 15 residues long. CDR3 loop: CASSLGGWGGTEAFF. The CDR3 DNA sequence: TGCGCCAGCAGCTTGGGAGGTTGGGGCGGCACTGAAGCTTTCTTT.